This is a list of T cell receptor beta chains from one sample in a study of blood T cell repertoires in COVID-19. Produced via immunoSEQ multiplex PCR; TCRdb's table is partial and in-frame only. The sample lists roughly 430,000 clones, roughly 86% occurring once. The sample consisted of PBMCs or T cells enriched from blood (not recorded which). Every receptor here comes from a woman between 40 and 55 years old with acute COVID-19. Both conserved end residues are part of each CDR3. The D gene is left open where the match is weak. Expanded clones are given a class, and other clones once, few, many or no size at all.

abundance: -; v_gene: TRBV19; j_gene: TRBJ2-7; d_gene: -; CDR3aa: CASSIGGNEQYF; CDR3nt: TGTGCCAGTAGTATAGGAGGGAACGAGCAGTACTTC
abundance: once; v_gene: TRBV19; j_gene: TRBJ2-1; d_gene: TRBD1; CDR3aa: CASSIRQGANNEQFF; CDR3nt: TGTGCCAGTAGTATTCGTCAGGGGGCAAACAATGAGCAGTTCTTC
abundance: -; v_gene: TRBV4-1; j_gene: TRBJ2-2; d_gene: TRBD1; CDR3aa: CASSQIQGADGELFF; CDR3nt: TGCGCCAGCAGCCAAATACAGGGGGCGGACGGGGAGCTGTTTTTT
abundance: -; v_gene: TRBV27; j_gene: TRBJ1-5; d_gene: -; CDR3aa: CASSLSTGTSNQPQHF; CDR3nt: TGTGCCAGCAGTTTATCAACAGGGACTAGCAATCAGCCCCAGCATTTT
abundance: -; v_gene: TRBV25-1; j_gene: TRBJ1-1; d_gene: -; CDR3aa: CASSEYVTVNTEAFF; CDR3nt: TGTGCCAGCAGTGAATATGTCACAGTGAACACTGAAGCTTTCTTT
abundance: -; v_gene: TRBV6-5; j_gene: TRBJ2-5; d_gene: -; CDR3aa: CASRAQETQYF; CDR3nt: TGTGCCAGCCGAGCGCAAGAGACCCAGTACTTC
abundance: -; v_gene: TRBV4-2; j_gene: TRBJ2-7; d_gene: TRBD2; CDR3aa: CASSSLGGGFEQYF; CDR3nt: TGTGCCAGCAGCAGCCTCGGGGGGGGTTTCGAGCAGTACTTC
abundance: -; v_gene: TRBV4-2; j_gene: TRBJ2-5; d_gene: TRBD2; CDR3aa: CASSQVYSGGEETQYF; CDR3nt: TGTGCCAGCAGCCAAGTCTATAGCGGGGGAGAAGAGACCCAGTACTTC
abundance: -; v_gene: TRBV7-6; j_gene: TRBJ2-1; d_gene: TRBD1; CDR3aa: CASSFGQGSYNEQFF; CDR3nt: TGTGCCAGCAGCTTTGGACAGGGCTCCTACAATGAGCAGTTCTTC
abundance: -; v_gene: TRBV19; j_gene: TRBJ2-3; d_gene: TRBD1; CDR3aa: CASSTGQGSNTQYF; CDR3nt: TGTGCCAGTTCGACAGGACAGGGGTCGAATACGCAGTATTTT
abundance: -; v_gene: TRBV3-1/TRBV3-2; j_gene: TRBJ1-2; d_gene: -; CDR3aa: CASSQPHGGGYTF; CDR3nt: TGTGCCAGCAGCCAACCCCACGGGGGGGGCTACACCTTC
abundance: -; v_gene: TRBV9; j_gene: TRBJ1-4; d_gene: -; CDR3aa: CASSAGVGATNEKLFF; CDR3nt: TGTGCCAGCAGCGCAGGGGTAGGGGCAACTAATGAAAAACTGTTTTTT
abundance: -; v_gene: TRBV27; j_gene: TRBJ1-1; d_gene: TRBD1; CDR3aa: CASSLWDSSTEAFF; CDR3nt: TGTGCCAGCAGTCTTTGGGACAGTAGCACTGAAGCTTTCTTT
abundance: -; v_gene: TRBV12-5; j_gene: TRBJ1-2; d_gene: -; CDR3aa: CASGLVLGGRNYGYTF; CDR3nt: TGTGCTAGTGGTTTGGTACTCGGGGGGCGTAATTATGGCTACACCTTC
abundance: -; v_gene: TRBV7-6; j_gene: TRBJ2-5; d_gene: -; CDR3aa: CASSLGLRETQYF; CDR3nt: TGTGCCAGCAGCCTGGGACTCCGGGAGACCCAGTACTTC
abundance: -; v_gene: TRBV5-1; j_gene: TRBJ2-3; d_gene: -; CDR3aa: CASSPGVSTDTQYF; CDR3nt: TGCGCCAGCAGCCCGGGGGTTAGCACAGATACGCAGTATTTT
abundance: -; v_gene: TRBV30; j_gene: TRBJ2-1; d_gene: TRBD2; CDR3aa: CAWSVRASGGNEQFF; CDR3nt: TGTGCCTGGAGTGTACGGGCTAGCGGGGGTAATGAGCAGTTCTTC
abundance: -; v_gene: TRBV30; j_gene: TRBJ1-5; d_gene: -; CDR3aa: CAWSVRTGNQPQHF; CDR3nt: TGTGCCTGGAGTGTACGTACAGGGAATCAGCCCCAGCATTTT
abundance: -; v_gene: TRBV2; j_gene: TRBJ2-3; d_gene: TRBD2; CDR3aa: CASRGTSGPTDTQYF; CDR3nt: TGTGCCAGCAGAGGGACTAGCGGGCCCACAGATACGCAGTATTTT
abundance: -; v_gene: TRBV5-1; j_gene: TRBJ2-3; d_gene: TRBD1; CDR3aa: CASSLEDRADTQYF; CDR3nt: TGCGCCAGCAGCTTGGAGGACAGGGCAGATACGCAGTATTTT
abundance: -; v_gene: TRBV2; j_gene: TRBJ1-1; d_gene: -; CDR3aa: CASTAPTEAFF; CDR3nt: TGTGCCAGCACCGCGCCCACTGAAGCTTTCTTT
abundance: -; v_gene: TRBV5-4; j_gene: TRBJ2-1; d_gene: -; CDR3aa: CASSSMGNPYNEQFF; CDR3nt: TGTGCCAGCAGCTCGATGGGCAATCCCTACAATGAGCAGTTCTTC
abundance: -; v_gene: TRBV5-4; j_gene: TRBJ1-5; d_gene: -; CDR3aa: CASSLAGSSNQPQHF; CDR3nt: TGTGCCAGCAGCTTGGCGGGGTCTAGCAATCAGCCCCAGCATTTT
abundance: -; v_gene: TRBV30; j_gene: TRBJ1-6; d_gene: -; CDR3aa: CAWSEGLGYNSPLHF; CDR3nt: TGTGCCTGGAGTGAGGGACTGGGGTATAATTCACCCCTCCACTTT
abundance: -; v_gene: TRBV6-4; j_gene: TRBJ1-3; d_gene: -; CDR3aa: CASSEGSGQGANTIYF; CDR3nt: TGTGCCAGCAGTGAAGGGTCGGGACAAGGGGCCAACACCATATATTTT
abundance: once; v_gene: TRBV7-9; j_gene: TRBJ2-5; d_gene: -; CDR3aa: CASSLALVHGTQYF; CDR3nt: TGTGCCAGCAGCTTAGCGTTGGTGCACGGGACCCAGTACTTC
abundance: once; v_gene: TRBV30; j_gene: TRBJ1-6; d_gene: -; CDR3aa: CAWSVPQAYSPLHF; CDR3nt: TGTGCCTGGAGTGTACCTCAGGCCTATTCACCCCTCCACTTT
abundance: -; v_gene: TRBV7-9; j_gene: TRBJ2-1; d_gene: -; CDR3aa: CASSFEGGRYNEQFF; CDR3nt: TGTGCCAGCAGCTTTGAGGGGGGGAGATACAATGAGCAGTTCTTC
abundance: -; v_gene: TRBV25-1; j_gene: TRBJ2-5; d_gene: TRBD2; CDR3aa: CASSDPGLAGVETQYF; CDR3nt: TGTGCCAGCAGTGACCCGGGACTAGCGGGGGTGGAGACCCAGTACTTC
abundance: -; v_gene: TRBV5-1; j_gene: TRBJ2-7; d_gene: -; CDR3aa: CASSWQEEPYEQYF; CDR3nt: TGCGCCAGCAGCTGGCAGGAGGAGCCCTACGAGCAGTACTTC
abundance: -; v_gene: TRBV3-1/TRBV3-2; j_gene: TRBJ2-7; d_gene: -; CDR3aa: CASSQEPQEPYEQYF; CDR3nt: TGTGCCAGCAGCCAAGAGCCACAGGAGCCCTACGAGCAGTACTTC
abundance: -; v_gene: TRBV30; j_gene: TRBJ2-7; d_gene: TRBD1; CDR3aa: CAWSSGGEQYF; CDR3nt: TGTGCCTGGAGCTCAGGGGGCGAGCAGTACTTC
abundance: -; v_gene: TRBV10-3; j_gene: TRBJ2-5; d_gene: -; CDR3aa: CAISQGSGETQYF; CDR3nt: TGTGCCATCTCCCAGGGGAGTGGAGAGACCCAGTACTTC
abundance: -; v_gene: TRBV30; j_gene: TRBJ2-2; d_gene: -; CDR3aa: CAWLGAGELFF; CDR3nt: TGTGCCTGGTTGGGAGCCGGGGAGCTGTTTTTT
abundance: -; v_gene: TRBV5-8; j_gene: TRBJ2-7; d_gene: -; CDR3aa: CASSLDRPPVKYF; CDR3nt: TGTGCCAGCAGTTTGGACAGACCCCCTGTAAAGTACTTC
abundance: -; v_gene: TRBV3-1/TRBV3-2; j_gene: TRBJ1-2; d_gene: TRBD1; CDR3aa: CASSHQGDYGYTF; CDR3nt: TGTGCCAGCAGCCACCAGGGGGACTATGGCTACACCTTC
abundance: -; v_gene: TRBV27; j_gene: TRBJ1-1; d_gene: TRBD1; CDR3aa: CASSPKPPGGDTEAFF; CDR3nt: TGTGCCAGCAGTCCAAAGCCCCCAGGGGGCGACACTGAAGCTTTCTTT
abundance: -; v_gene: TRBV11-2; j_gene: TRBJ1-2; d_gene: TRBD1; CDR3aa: CASSLDGPGGRYGYTF; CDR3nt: TGTGCCAGCAGCTTAGATGGGCCAGGGGGCCGATATGGCTACACCTTC
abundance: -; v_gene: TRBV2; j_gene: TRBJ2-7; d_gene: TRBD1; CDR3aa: CASRTGTGKGEQYF; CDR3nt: TGTGCCAGCAGGACCGGGACAGGGAAGGGCGAGCAGTACTTC
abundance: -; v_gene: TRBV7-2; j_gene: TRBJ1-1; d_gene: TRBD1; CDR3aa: CASSSGQGETEAFF; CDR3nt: TGTGCCAGCAGCTCGGGACAGGGCGAAACTGAAGCTTTCTTT
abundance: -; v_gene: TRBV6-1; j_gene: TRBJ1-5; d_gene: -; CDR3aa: CASSERGINQPQHF; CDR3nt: TGTGCCAGCAGTGAAAGAGGGATCAATCAGCCCCAGCATTTT
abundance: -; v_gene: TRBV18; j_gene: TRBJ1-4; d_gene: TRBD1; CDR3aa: CASSRGQSNEKLFF; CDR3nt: TGTGCCAGCTCCCGGGGACAGTCTAATGAAAAACTGTTTTTT
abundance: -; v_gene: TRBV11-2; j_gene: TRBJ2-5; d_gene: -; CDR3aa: CASSPTGERQETQYF; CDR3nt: TGTGCCAGCAGCCCCACGGGGGAAAGGCAAGAGACCCAGTACTTC
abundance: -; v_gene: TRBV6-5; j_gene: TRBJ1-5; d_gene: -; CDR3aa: CASRRGMRQPQHF; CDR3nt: TGTGCCAGCAGGCGGGGGATGAGACAGCCCCAGCATTTT
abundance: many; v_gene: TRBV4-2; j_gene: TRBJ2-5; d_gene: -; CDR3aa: CASSQVRRERETQYF; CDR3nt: TGTGCCAGCAGCCAAGTAAGGAGGGAAAGAGAGACCCAGTACTTC